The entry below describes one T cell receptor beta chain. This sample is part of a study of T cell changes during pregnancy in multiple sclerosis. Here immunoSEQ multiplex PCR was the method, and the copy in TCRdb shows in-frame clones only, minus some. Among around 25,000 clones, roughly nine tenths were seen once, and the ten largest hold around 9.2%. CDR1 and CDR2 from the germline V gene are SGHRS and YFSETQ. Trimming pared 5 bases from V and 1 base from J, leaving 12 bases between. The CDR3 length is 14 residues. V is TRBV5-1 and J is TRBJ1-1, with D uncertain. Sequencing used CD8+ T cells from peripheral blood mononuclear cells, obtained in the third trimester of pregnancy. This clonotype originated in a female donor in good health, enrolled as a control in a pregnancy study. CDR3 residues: CASSSPVRNTEAFF. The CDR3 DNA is TGCGCCAGCAGTTCGCCCGTGAGGAACACTGAAGCTTTCTTT.